The present T cell receptor beta chain was sequenced within a study of cytotoxic CD8 clonotypes in ibrutinib-treated CLL (dated by TCRdb to the early 2020s). Notes on the research overall: The cohort had about a dozen relapsed/refractory and about 15 treatment-naive patients; approximately 17 were IGHV unmutated. Partial responses were observed in about 25 patients and complete responses in 2; after a median follow-up of 68 months, remission was maintained in 15 or so patients and progression was observed in around twelve. Response samples were taken after a median of 12 months on treatment, ranging from about 6 to 36 months. On average, each sample yielded some 250,000 productive templates and tens of thousands of productive rearrangements. Of the approximately 86 people in the trial, approximately 26 had longitudinal samples available. Cryopreserved peripheral blood mononuclear cells were obtained prior to treatment, at the time of response, and at either disease progression or sustained remission. All remission and progressive disease samples were collected while patients were still receiving ibrutinib. Study-level results and caveats: Sustained-remission and progressing patients did not have matched sampling times, and lymph node repertoires were not examined. Baseline clonality was found to be higher than that of age-matched healthy donors and was strongly correlated with circulating CD8+ T-cell counts. Public clonotypes were rare and either shrank or stayed stable during treatment, and the rise in clonality at ibrutinib response reflected expansion of private clonotypes. Clonality rose at ibrutinib response, remained stable during sustained remission, and dropped back toward baseline at progression.

A MiSeq instrument was used for deep resolution sequencing, which targeted depths ranging from 1 in 1 million up to 1 in 200,000 T cells, with coverage averaging 10x for each clonotype. The immunoSEQ hsTCRB Kit was used to generate the TCR beta libraries. As for the original processing: ImmunoSEQ Data Assistant and ImmunoSEQ Analyzer were used for data analysis, and V, D and J genes were assigned according to IMGT definitions. Clonality, with values ranging from 0 to 1, was calculated as one minus the normalized Shannon entropy of productive rearrangement frequencies. Only overrepresented clonotypes making up at least 0.05% of the repertoire of each patient were included in the public clonotype analysis. About a dozen repertoires from age-matched healthy donors, obtained from immuneACCESS, served as clonality controls. TCRdb took this table from immuneACCESS and kept in-frame rearrangements with V and J called. Such tables lack part of the clones; where checked against another copy, unresolved V genes explain under half of the gap, and the rest is unexplained. The V and J calls and clone size are taken from that table; D and trimming were inferred from the DNA. This sample lists roughly 110,000 clones; under 70% were detected once. The ten largest account for approximately 35% of the sample.

The intended sense of this specimen's time point label: approximately 2 years on ibrutinib. For TCR beta library preparation, around 2.1 micrograms of genomic DNA were extracted from the cryopreserved PBMCs. Longitudinal blood samples from CLL patients receiving ibrutinib monotherapy were subjected to high-throughput TCR beta sequencing. Patients were enrolled in a phase 2 open-label single-center ibrutinib monotherapy trial. This clone was seen a handful of times. Its antigen is currently not known. Base qualities are not at hand, and no much larger clone is one base apart. From the cysteine through the phenylalanine, the CDR3 covers 14 amino acids. This entry keeps only the CDR3 DNA: 42 bases, framed from base 1. V is pruned by 3 bases and J by 9 bases, leaving 10 bases of the junction without a gene match. CDR1 MGHDK and CDR2 SYGVNS were looked up in the germline V gene.

Recombination connected TRBV25-1 to TRBJ2-7, with 8 bases matching TRBD1. This sequence originates from a human donor with chronic lymphocytic leukemia. Sequencing used PBMCs, obtained after 24 months of ibrutinib treatment. The DNA sequence is TGTGCCAGCAGTGAGACGGGACAGGTACTGGGGCAGTACTTC. The resulting protein is CASSETGQVLGQYF.